This TCR beta chain was sequenced in a study of cytomegalovirus exposure and HLA in healthy donors. This CDR3 is 14 amino acids long. Looked up from germline, CDR1 is SGDLS and CDR2 is YYNGEE. V was pared by 7 bases and J by 2 bases, with 8 bases of the junction left unmatched. Primers for the PCR totalled 60 Vbeta and 13 Jbeta. The data were produced by immunoSEQ multiplex PCR, yet TCRdb's version contains in-frame clones alone and is incomplete. This table holds 150,000 to 200,000 clones, 77% found once. This clone was recorded a few times. The antigen is not known. Study-level results: A later analysis reportedly found fewer N-insertions in an Asian-associated ancestry cluster than the roughly 700-donor mean. The listing of 150 to 200 TCR beta chains classed them as cytomegalovirus-associated.

The clonotype originates from a woman aged 30 to 39 in good health and CMV-seronegative. The chain couples TRBV9 to TRBJ1-1; 7 bases match TRBD1. Sequencing input: PBMCs. The CDR3 sequence: CASGTGDSNTEAFF. CDR3 nucleotides: TGTGCCAGCGGGACGGGGGACAGTAACACTGAAGCTTTCTTT. Looking up the rest from reference TRBV9 and TRBJ1-1 gives the full variable domain: DSGVTQTPKHLITATGQRVTLRCSPRSGDLSVYWYQQSLDQGLQFLIQYYNGEERAKGNILERFSAQQFPDLHSELNLSSLELGDSALYFCASGTGDSNTEAFFGQGTRLTVV.